The next 30 T cell receptor beta chains were all read from a single sample in a study of blood T cell repertoires in COVID-19. Sequenced by immunoSEQ multiplex PCR; TCRdb stores in-frame clones only, minus some. The sample lists over 250,000 clones; roughly 91% were seen once. The sequenced sample was PBMCs or T cells enriched from blood (not recorded which). The receptor source for this set is a woman aged 60-70 years who had recovered from COVID-19.

The rearrangement joins TRBV25-1 to TRBJ1-2; D ambiguous. This CDR3 is 14 amino acids long. The germline V gene has CDR1 MGHDK and CDR2 SYGVNS. Trimming shortened V by 4 bases and J by 7 bases, and 16 bases separated the two germline ends. CDR3 in amino acids: CASSGRGGRGGYTF. The CDR3 DNA sequence: TGTGCCAGCAGTGGGAGAGGAGGGAGAGGTGGCTACACCTTC.

V is TRBV5-4 and J is TRBJ1-1, with a weak D call TRBD1 (5 bases). V was cut by 4 bases and J by 4 bases, with 17 bases left in between. Germline loops: CDR1 SGHNT, CDR2 YYREEE (reference sequence). The CDR3 runs to 15 residues. CDR3 DNA sequence: TGTGCCAGCAGCCAACCGACAGTTACAGGCACTGAAGCTTTCTTT. Protein sequence: CASSQPTVTGTEAFF.

This clone was picked up one time. The CDR3 DNA is TGTGCCAGCAGTGAAGAAGGGGCGTTCAATCAGCCCCAGCATTTT. This translates into CASSEEGAFNQPQHF. J is TRBJ1-5 and V is TRBV6-1; weak D call: TRBD1 (5 bases). V was clipped by 1 base and J by 3 bases, with 10 bases between them. Germline assignment: CDR1 MNHNS and CDR2 SASEGT. CDR3 length: 15 residues.

On this clone itself: Sequence at one end of the junction differs from germline and may be a read error. This chain connects TRBV7-9 to TRBJ2-3, with D perhaps TRBD1 (5 bases). There are 14 residues in the CDR3. Germline lookup yields CDR1 SEHNR and CDR2 FQNEAQ (reference sequence). The CDR3 DNA follows: TGTGCCAGCAGCGTCCCGGGCCACACAGGTACGCAGTATTTT. This codes for CASSVPGHTGTQYF.

The chain is built from TRBV7-9 and TRBJ1-1; possible D gene TRBD1, 5 bases. Germline-derived CDR1 and CDR2 are SEHNR and FQNEAQ (reference sequence). CDR3 size: 11 residues. Between the trimmed V and J ends, which lost 5 bases and 5 bases, there was a span of 6 bases. This CDR3 reads CASSGGTEAFF. The DNA for the CDR3 is TGTGCCAGCAGCGGGGGGACTGAAGCTTTCTTT. The entire variable domain, with the rest obtained from reference TRBV7-9 and TRBJ1-1, is as follows: DTGVSQNPRHKITKRGQNVTFRCDPISEHNRLYWYRQTLGQGPEFLTYFQNEAQLEKSRLLSDRFSAERPKGSFSTLEIQRTEQGDSAMYLCASSGGTEAFFGQGTRLTVV.

The genes are TRBV19 and TRBJ1-5; D possibly corresponds to TRBD1 (5 bases). Germline loops: CDR1 LNHDA, CDR2 SQIVND (reference sequence). CDR3 length: 15 amino acids. The V end was cut by 3 bases, the J end by 0 bases, with 9 bases between. CDR3 in amino acids: CASSMLGDSNQPQHF. The CDR3 DNA reads TGTGCCAGTAGTATGCTAGGGGATAGCAATCAGCCCCAGCATTTT.

V and J are TRBV10-3 and TRBJ1-3, with D perhaps matching TRBD1 (6 bases). CDR3 length: 15 residues. Germline values: CDR1 ENHRY, CDR2 SYGVKD. V lost 3 bases and J lost 2, with 11 bases in between. The chain's CDR3 is CAISDITGPGNTIYF. As DNA, the CDR3 is TGTGCCATCAGTGACATTACAGGGCCTGGAAACACCATATATTTT.

This clone occurred once. The chain is built from TRBV28 and TRBJ2-1; 7 positions match TRBD1. Germline values: CDR1 MDHEN, CDR2 SYDVKM. V gave up 6 bases and J gave up 0 bases; unmatched junction bases: 8. CDR3 length: 16 amino acids. The chain's CDR3 is CASRPKGASSYNEQFF. The CDR3 nucleotides are TGTGCCAGCAGACCCAAGGGGGCCAGCTCCTACAATGAGCAGTTCTTC.

Only one count was recorded for this clone. The chain employs TRBV28 and TRBJ1-5; 9 positions agree with TRBD1. The CDR3 has 17 amino acids. J lost 3 bases, V lost 2 bases, and 8 bases had no gene match. The germline V gene has CDR1 MDHEN and CDR2 SYDVKM. CDR3 in DNA: TGTGCCAGCAGTTTACAACCGGGACAGGGTTCCAATCAGCCCCAGCATTTT. It yields the protein CASSLQPGQGSNQPQHF.

The rearrangement uses TRBV19 and TRBJ2-5, with 8 bases aligning to TRBD1. CDR1 is LNHDA, CDR2 SQIVND, per germline (reference sequence). The CDR3 runs to 12 residues. The ends lost 8 bases at V and 6 bases at J; junction bases unmatched: 5. The CDR3 DNA reads TGTGCCAGTGCAAGACAGGGGAAGACCCAGTACTTC. Its protein product is CASARQGKTQYF.

The chain carries TRBV2 and TRBJ2-2; 11 bases line up with TRBD2. Germline V gene sequence: CDR1 SNHLY, CDR2 FYNNEI. The CDR3 has 15 residues. V trimming: 5 bases; J trimming: 4 bases; junction bases outside the gene matches: 3. The CDR3, as DNA: TGTGCCAGCAGTCCGGGACTAGCGGCCACCGGGGAGCTGTTTTTT. Translated: CASSPGLAATGELFF.

The chain links TRBV13 to TRBJ1-2; 7 bases are shared with TRBD1. Germline CDR1 is PRHDT and CDR2 is FYEKMQ (reference sequence). The CDR3 extends over 13 amino acids. V lost 4 bases and J lost 3; bases outside the gene matches: 2. CDR3 nucleotides: TGTGCCAGCAGCTCTACAGGGGACTATGGCTACACCTTC. This encodes CASSSTGDYGYTF.

The rearrangement uses TRBV7-9 and TRBJ1-5; the D gene is possibly TRBD1 (6 bases). The CDR3 spans 16 residues. Trimming took 1 base from V and 4 from J, leaving 14 bases between them. Germline loops: CDR1 SEHNR, CDR2 FQNEAQ (reference sequence). CDR3 sequence reads: CASSLGGGRRNQPQHF. The CDR3 coding sequence is TGTGCCAGCAGCTTAGGAGGGGGTAGGCGAAATCAGCCCCAGCATTTT.

The V and J genes are TRBV18 and TRBJ2-6; the D gene is possibly TRBD2 (5 bases). The CDR3 runs to 16 residues. Germline V lookup: CDR1 KGHSH, CDR2 LQKENI. V shed 0 bases and J shed 2 bases, with 8 bases lying between them. In DNA, the CDR3 is TGTGCCAGCTCACCACCTTCGGGGACTGGGGCCAACGTCCTGACTTTC. Its translation is CASSPPSGTGANVLTF.

V usage is TRBV2 and J usage is TRBJ1-3, with D unresolved. CDR3 length equals 12 residues. Trimming cost V 6 bases and J 1 base, with 4 bases left between them. Germline V CDR1 and CDR2: SNHLY, FYNNEI. Here the CDR3 reads CASRLSGNTIYF. The CDR3 DNA sequence: TGTGCCAGCAGACTGTCTGGAAACACCATATATTTT.

The chain recombines TRBV5-1 with TRBJ1-2, with D perhaps matching TRBD1 (5 bases). V was clipped by 5 bases and J by 4 bases, with 15 bases between them. The germline gives CDR1 SGHRS, CDR2 YFSETQ. This CDR3 comprises 14 residues. CDR3 in amino acids: CASRVGGTAYGYTF. CDR3 DNA sequence: TGCGCCAGCAGGGTCGGGGGGACTGCCTATGGCTACACCTTC.

In its sample, this clone was seen a few times. The V call is TRBV10-1, the J call TRBJ1-1, with a possible D match to TRBD1 (6 bases). Germline assignment: CDR1 WNHNN and CDR2 SYGVQD (reference sequence). This CDR3 has 13 residues. V lost 6 bases, J lost 1 base, and 9 bases lay in between. The CDR3 DNA is TGCGCCAGCAGACAGGGATCGAACACTGAAGCTTTCTTT. As protein: CASRQGSNTEAFF.

V gene TRBV19 combines with J gene TRBJ1-5; D is uncertain. The germline V gene encodes CDR1 LNHDA and CDR2 SQIVND (reference sequence). Trimming pared 5 bases from V and 0 bases from J, leaving 11 bases between. The CDR3 has 15 residues. CDR3 coding DNA: TGTGCCAGTAGTTTTCGAGTCAATAGCAATCAGCCCCAGCATTTT. Protein product: CASSFRVNSNQPQHF.

This chain connects TRBV6-6 to TRBJ1-4; D unresolved. The length of the CDR3 is 11 residues. Germline loops: CDR1 MNHNY, CDR2 SVGAGI (reference sequence). The V end was cut by 8 bases, the J end by 7 bases, with 8 bases between. The CDR3 DNA reads TGTGCCAGCTCTGTCGGTGAAAAACTGTTTTTT. The encoded protein is CASSVGEKLFF.

The table lists this clone with a count of one. This chain connects TRBV2 to TRBJ1-1, with D possibly TRBD1 on 6 matching bases. Looked up from germline, CDR1 is SNHLY and CDR2 is FYNNEI. Trimming removed 0 bases at V and 5 bases at J, with 10 bases between. The CDR3 is 14 amino acids. The CDR3 here is CASSEAIRGTEAFF. In DNA form, the CDR3 reads TGTGCCAGCAGTGAAGCCATAAGGGGGACTGAAGCTTTCTTT.

The J gene is TRBJ1-1, the V gene TRBV28, with 10 positions matching TRBD1. This CDR3 has 15 amino acids. The germline CDR1 and CDR2 sequences are MDHEN and SYDVKM. V dropped 4 bases and J dropped 4; count of bases not matched to a gene: 6. CDR3 bases: TGTGCCAGCAGTTCGGGACAGGGGAGGGGCACTGAAGCTTTCTTT. Amino acid sequence: CASSSGQGRGTEAFF.

The DNA for the CDR3 is TGTGCCAGTAGTGTCAGCAGGTCCCGGGAGACCCAGTACTTC. Translated, it gives CASSVSRSRETQYF. The J gene is TRBJ2-5, the V gene TRBV19; D unresolved. Germline assignment: CDR1 LNHDA and CDR2 SQIVND (reference sequence). The V and J ends lost 5 bases and 5 bases respectively, with 15 bases between them. The CDR3 runs 14 residues.

The V call is TRBV19, the J call TRBJ1-4; TRBD1 matches 11 bases. V shed 8 bases and J 11 bases; nucleotides not matched to a gene: 13. Per the germline V gene, CDR1 is LNHDA and CDR2 is SQIVND (reference sequence). The CDR3 is 15 amino acids. CDR3 amino acids: CASQIGQGAMKKLFF. For the CDR3, the DNA is TGTGCCAGTCAGATCGGACAGGGGGCTATGAAGAAACTGTTTTTT.

The chain joins TRBV28 to TRBJ2-7, with a possible D match to TRBD2 (7 bases). The V gene lost 8 bases and the J gene lost 0 bases, with 14 bases spanning the gap. The CDR3 length is 14 residues. CDR1 MDHEN and CDR2 SYDVKM come from the germline V gene. The CDR3 nucleotides read TGTGCCAGCGCGAGGGGGGGGAGCTCCTACGAGCAGTACTTC. Translated, it gives CASARGGSSYEQYF.

V is TRBV6-5 and J is TRBJ2-1, with 10 bases lining up with TRBD2. J gave up 9 bases and V 0 bases, and 5 bases lay outside the gene matches. CDR3 length equals 15 residues. The germline gives CDR1 MNHEY, CDR2 SVGAGI. CDR3 amino acids: CASSYSPGLAPEQFF. The CDR3 nucleotides are TGTGCCAGCAGTTACTCGCCGGGACTAGCGCCTGAGCAGTTCTTC.

The chain carries TRBV19 and TRBJ2-7, with TRBD1 matching 10 bases. CDR1 is LNHDA and CDR2 is SQIVND in the germline V gene (reference sequence). The CDR3 is made up of 14 amino acids. The J segment lost 3 bases and the V segment lost 5 bases, leaving 4 bases of the junction unmatched. The CDR3 loop reads CASSSTGGGYEQYF. The CDR3 bases are TGTGCCAGTAGTTCGACAGGGGGCGGCTACGAGCAGTACTTC.

This chain links TRBV7-9 with TRBJ2-3; TRBD2 is a possible D gene (5 bases). The V and J ends lost 6 bases and 5 bases respectively, with 18 bases between them. The CDR3 is made up of 15 amino acids. Germline lookup yields CDR1 SEHNR and CDR2 FQNEAQ (reference sequence). CDR3 sequence reads: CASSYRVPEGDTQYF. For the CDR3, the DNA is TGTGCCAGCAGTTATAGGGTACCAGAGGGAGATACGCAGTATTTT.

This rearrangement joins TRBV12-3 or TRBV12-4 to TRBJ1-2; a possible D gene is TRBD1 (6 bases). V lost 3 bases and J lost 6, with 11 bases in between. The length of the CDR3 is 13 residues. This chain's CDR3 is CASSFRSGDGYTF. The CDR3 DNA follows: TGTGCCAGCAGTTTTAGGTCAGGGGATGGCTACACCTTC.

This clone showed up just a few times. Other DNA sequences in this sample translate to the same CDR3. The chain is built from TRBV7-2 and TRBJ1-4; 11 nucleotides agree with TRBD1. After removal of 4 bases from V and 7 bases from J, the junction contained 5 bases not matched to a gene. The CDR3 totals 15 residues. The germline CDR1 and CDR2 sequences are SGHTA and FQGNSA. Here the CDR3 DNA reads TGTGCCAGCAGCTCGCCGGGACAGGGGGTTGAAAAACTGTTTTTT. This sequence encodes CASSSPGQGVEKLFF.

The chain combines TRBV7-9 with TRBJ2-5; maybe TRBD1 (5 bases). The V and J ends lost 1 base and 3 bases respectively, with 9 bases between them. Germline assignment: CDR1 SEHNR and CDR2 FQNEAQ (reference sequence). The CDR3 length is 14 residues. CDR3 in DNA: TGTGCCAGCAGCTTAGAGAGACAGAAAGAGACCCAGTACTTC. Translating it yields CASSLERQKETQYF. Complete variable domain (other parts from reference TRBV7-9 and TRBJ2-5): DTGVSQNPRHKITKRGQNVTFRCDPISEHNRLYWYRQTLGQGPEFLTYFQNEAQLEKSRLLSDRFSAERPKGSFSTLEIQRTEQGDSAMYLCASSLERQKETQYFGPGTRLLVL.